The 4 T cell receptor beta chains listed next were all sequenced from one sample in a study of T cells and Merkel cell carcinoma outcomes. The assay was immunoSEQ multiplex PCR, and TCRdb's table has in-frame clones only and misses some. The sample holds 500 to 550 clones, 90% to 95% seen once. The specimen was tumor tissue from Merkel cell carcinoma. The receptors shown here come from a human donor with Merkel cell carcinoma.

The CDR3 bases are TGTGCCAGCAGCGCCTTAGAGCGGGGGAACGCAGATACGCAGTATTTT. Residues: CASSALERGNADTQYF. The V call is TRBV2, the J call TRBJ2-3, with 8 bases lining up with TRBD2. CDR1 is SNHLY and CDR2 is FYNNEI in the germline V gene. With V trimmed by 6 bases and J by 4 bases, 12 bases remained unmatched. This CDR3 is 16 amino acids long. Using reference TRBV2 and TRBJ2-3 for the parts outside the CDR3, the full variable domain is EPEVTQTPSHQVTQMGQEVILRCVPISNHLYFYWYRQILGQKVEFLVSFYNNEISEKSEIFDDQFSVERPDGSNFTLKIRSTKLEDSAMYFCASSALERGNADTQYFGPGTRLTVL.

This chain joins TRBV27 and TRBJ1-1; TRBD1 aligns across 10 bases. Trimming took 6 bases from V and 3 from J; bases not matched to a gene: 7. The germline CDR1 and CDR2 sequences are MNHEY and SMNVEV (reference sequence). The CDR3 contains 15 residues. CDR3 region: CASRPRQGAYTEAFF. The CDR3 region has the DNA TGTGCCAGCAGACCGCGACAGGGGGCATACACTGAAGCTTTCTTT.

This clone was detected once. The rearrangement links TRBV28 to TRBJ2-7, with a tentative D call TRBD2 (5 bases). Trimming took off 3 bases at V and 5 bases at J, with 14 bases between the two ends. Per the germline V gene, CDR1 is MDHEN and CDR2 is SYDVKM. CDR3 length: 14 amino acids. CDR3 nucleotides: TGTGCCAGCAGTTTCGCGGGCAGTGACCACGAGCAGTACTTC. This sequence encodes CASSFAGSDHEQYF.

This rearrangement joins TRBV6-5 to TRBJ1-6, with D unclear. Germline V gene data show CDR1 as MNHEY and CDR2 as SVGAGI. V was cut by 8 bases and J by 9 bases, with 17 bases left in between. This CDR3 is 14 amino acids long. The CDR3 DNA is TGTGCCAGCCGGATACTTGGTTCAGGTTCACCCCTCCACTTT. Its translation is CASRILGSGSPLHF.